The rows below give T cell receptor beta chains drawn from one sample of a study of blood T cell repertoires in COVID-19. This table comes from immunoSEQ multiplex PCR, and its TCRdb copy is limited to in-frame clones, with some not included. The table has roughly 250,000 clones, around nine tenths seen once. The sequencing input was PBMCs or T cells enriched from blood (not recorded which). The source is a woman aged 50 to 65 who had recovered from COVID-19. The CDR3 runs from the conserved cysteine through the conserved F or W. The D gene is left open where the match is weak. The listing skips clone size in some rows; elsewhere it reads once, few, many or a size class.

CDR3,DNA,size,D,J,V
CSVVIGTGAYEQYF,TGCAGCGTTGTAATCGGGACAGGGGCCTACGAGCAGTACTTC,-,TRBD1,TRBJ2-7,TRBV29-1
CASSQVAGDSGANVLTF,TGTGCCAGCTCACAAGTAGCGGGAGACTCTGGGGCCAACGTCCTGACTTTC,-,TRBD2,TRBJ2-6,TRBV18
CASSYSPSEETQYF,TGTGCCAGCAGTTACTCCCCCTCAGAAGAGACCCAGTACTTC,-,-,TRBJ2-5,TRBV6-2/TRBV6-3
CASSSTQGRNTEAFF,TGCGCCAGCAGCTCTACCCAGGGCAGGAACACTGAAGCTTTCTTT,-,-,TRBJ1-1,TRBV5-1
CASSQGVAGGETQYF,TGTGCCAGCAGCCAAGGGGTAGCGGGAGGAGAGACCCAGTACTTC,-,TRBD2,TRBJ2-5,TRBV3-1/TRBV3-2
CASSWTGITEAFF,TGCGCCAGCAGCTGGACAGGGATAACTGAAGCTTTCTTT,-,TRBD1,TRBJ1-1,TRBV4-1
CASSIDDRGLFF,TGTGCCAGTAGTATAGACGACAGGGGACTGTTTTTT,-,TRBD1,TRBJ1-4,TRBV19
CASSESPRGNTIYF,TGTGCCAGCAGTGAATCCCCGCGAGGAAACACCATATATTTT,-,-,TRBJ1-3,TRBV6-1
CASSQLGQGANEQYF,TGTGCCAGCAGCCAACTAGGACAGGGGGCGAACGAGCAGTACTTC,once,TRBD1,TRBJ2-7,TRBV7-9
CASRVTGLAYF,TGCGCCAGCAGAGTTACAGGGTTAGCGTACTTC,few,-,TRBJ2-7,TRBV10-1
CASSQGGHGTGDNEQFF,TGTGCCAGCAGCCAAGGGGGCCACGGGACGGGAGACAATGAGCAGTTCTTC,-,-,TRBJ2-1,TRBV3-1/TRBV3-2
CASSLQSRGSPLHF,TGTGCCAGCAGCCTTCAAAGTCGAGGGTCACCCCTCCACTTT,-,-,TRBJ1-6,TRBV27
CASSLVRTGNTEAFF,TGTGCCAGCAGCTTGGTTCGGACAGGGAACACTGAAGCTTTCTTT,-,TRBD1,TRBJ1-1,TRBV5-4
CASRVWRESYNEQFF,TGTGCCAGCAGGGTGTGGCGGGAGTCCTACAATGAGCAGTTCTTC,-,TRBD2,TRBJ2-1,TRBV13
CASSVGAMGEQFF,TGTGCCAGCAGTGTGGGGGCCATGGGTGAGCAGTTCTTC,-,-,TRBJ2-1,TRBV2
CASSSYREETQYF,TGTGCCAGCAGCTCCTACAGGGAAGAGACCCAGTACTTC,-,-,TRBJ2-5,TRBV5-5
CASSHWTSGRADTQYF,TGTGCCAGCAGCCACTGGACTAGCGGGAGGGCAGATACGCAGTATTTT,once,TRBD2,TRBJ2-3,TRBV7-3
CASSLSGAGYNEQFF,TGTGCCAGCAGTTTATCAGGGGCAGGGTACAATGAGCAGTTCTTC,-,-,TRBJ2-1,TRBV28
CASSRGAREGEAFF,TGTGCCAGCAGTAGGGGCGCCAGAGAAGGGGAAGCTTTCTTT,-,-,TRBJ1-1,TRBV28
CASRASEGSGPGMGYTF,TGCGCCAGCAGGGCGAGTGAGGGAAGTGGGCCGGGGATGGGCTACACCTTC,-,-,TRBJ1-2,TRBV5-1
CASSYSGGDPYEQYF,TGTGCCAGCAGTTACTCGGGCGGGGATCCCTACGAGCAGTACTTC,once,-,TRBJ2-7,TRBV6-2/TRBV6-3
CASRTSRAGTYSNQPQHF,TGTGCCAGCAGAACGAGCAGGGCCGGAACCTATAGCAATCAGCCCCAGCATTTT,-,-,TRBJ1-5,TRBV28
CASSKGQGLGNEQFF,TGCGCCAGCAGCAAGGGACAGGGCTTAGGCAATGAGCAGTTCTTC,-,TRBD1,TRBJ2-1,TRBV4-1
CASRALAGGPDNEQFF,TGCGCCAGCAGAGCCTTAGCGGGAGGGCCGGACAATGAGCAGTTCTTC,-,TRBD2,TRBJ2-1,TRBV10-1
CASSKARSSGANVLTF,TGTGCCAGTAGTAAAGCTAGATCCTCTGGGGCCAACGTCCTGACTTTC,-,-,TRBJ2-6,TRBV19
CASSLRRIRTDTQYF,TGTGCCAGCAGCTTGCGTAGAATTCGAACAGATACGCAGTATTTT,-,-,TRBJ2-3,TRBV5-6
CASGQEKNTEAFF,TGTGCCAGTGGACAGGAGAAAAACACTGAAGCTTTCTTT,-,TRBD1,TRBJ1-1,TRBV6-9
CASSYPHISGNTGELFF,TGTGCCAGCAGTTACCCCCACATATCGGGGAACACCGGGGAGCTGTTTTTT,few,-,TRBJ2-2,TRBV6-2/TRBV6-3
CASSPDRDNEQFF,TGTGCCAGCAGTCCAGACAGAGACAATGAGCAGTTCTTC,-,-,TRBJ2-1,TRBV27
CASSMGWASYSYGYTF,TGTGCCAGTAGTATGGGCTGGGCCAGCTACTCCTATGGCTACACCTTC,few,-,TRBJ1-2,TRBV19
CAWSVQSYEQYF,TGTGCCTGGAGTGTACAGTCGTACGAGCAGTACTTC,-,-,TRBJ2-7,TRBV30
CASSLDSGELFF,TGTGCCAGCAGCTTAGACAGCGGGGAGCTGTTTTTT,-,-,TRBJ2-2,TRBV11-3
CASKPGTSDGSTQYF,TGTGCCAGCAAGCCCGGGACTAGCGACGGGTCTACGCAGTATTTT,-,TRBD2,TRBJ2-3,TRBV2
CASSLGPSSGNTIYF,TGTGCCAGCAGCTTGGGACCTAGCTCTGGAAACACCATATATTTT,-,-,TRBJ1-3,TRBV5-4
CASSWLGGDSSREQYF,TGCGCCAGCAGCTGGCTAGGTGGTGACAGTTCCCGCGAGCAGTACTTC,-,-,TRBJ2-7,TRBV5-1
CASSQVRLTNEQFF,TGTGCCAGCAGCCAAGTCCGCCTAACCAATGAGCAGTTCTTC,-,-,TRBJ2-1,TRBV3-1/TRBV3-2
CASSPIGGIGYGYTF,TGTGCCAGCAGCCCAATTGGGGGCATCGGCTATGGCTACACCTTC,once,-,TRBJ1-2,TRBV3-1/TRBV3-2
CASSQDWPGSYNEQFF,TGCGCCAGCAGCCAAGATTGGCCGGGATCTTACAATGAGCAGTTCTTC,-,-,TRBJ2-1,TRBV4-3
CAWSIAMETQYF,TGTGCCTGGAGTATAGCGATGGAGACCCAGTACTTC,-,-,TRBJ2-5,TRBV30
CASSSYTGTPTYNEQFF,TGTGCCAGCAGTTCGTACACCGGGACTCCCACCTACAATGAGCAGTTCTTC,-,-,TRBJ2-1,TRBV28
CASSDSMNTEAFF,TGTGCCAGTTCCGACAGCATGAACACTGAAGCTTTCTTT,-,-,TRBJ1-1,TRBV18
CASSLSEGYGYTF,TGTGCCAGCAGTTTATCGGAGGGGTATGGCTACACCTTC,-,-,TRBJ1-2,TRBV27
CASDKTGQGLSGELFF,TGTGCCAGCGACAAGACCGGACAGGGACTATCCGGGGAGCTGTTTTTT,once,-,TRBJ2-2,TRBV27
CASSTGTGGLSIYF,TGTGCCAGCAGTACCGGGACAGGGGGCTTGTCCATATATTTT,-,TRBD1,TRBJ1-3,TRBV11-2
CASSSSGTEAFF,TGTGCCAGCAGTTCCTCGGGGACTGAAGCTTTCTTT,-,-,TRBJ1-1,TRBV28
CASSPRLGRGAGEQYF,TGTGCCAGCAGCCCACGATTGGGTCGGGGGGCTGGCGAGCAGTACTTC,-,-,TRBJ2-7,TRBV5-8
CASSQDPSGRSGELFF,TGTGCCAGCAGCCAAGACCCTAGCGGGAGATCAGGGGAGCTGTTTTTT,-,TRBD2,TRBJ2-2,TRBV4-2
CASSPRTNSYNEQFF,TGTGCCAGTAGCCCCCGGACAAACTCCTACAATGAGCAGTTCTTC,few,-,TRBJ2-1,TRBV19
CASSLSGQGRFDTQYF,TGCGCCAGCAGCTTATCCGGACAGGGGCGGTTCGATACGCAGTATTTT,-,TRBD1,TRBJ2-3,TRBV5-1
CASSSPAGGMGSPLHF,TGTGCCAGCAGTTCCCCGGCAGGGGGCATGGGTTCACCCCTCCACTTT,-,TRBD1,TRBJ1-6,TRBV2
CAISRTSGTYEQYF,TGTGCCATCAGCAGGACTAGCGGTACCTACGAGCAGTACTTC,-,TRBD2,TRBJ2-7,TRBV10-3
CSASLTGAGNEQFF,TGCAGTGCTAGTCTCACTGGGGCTGGGAATGAGCAGTTCTTC,-,-,TRBJ2-1,TRBV20-1
CASSLRWLAEKNIQYF,TGTGCCAGCAGCTTAAGATGGCTAGCGGAGAAAAACATTCAGTACTTC,-,TRBD2,TRBJ2-4,TRBV11-2